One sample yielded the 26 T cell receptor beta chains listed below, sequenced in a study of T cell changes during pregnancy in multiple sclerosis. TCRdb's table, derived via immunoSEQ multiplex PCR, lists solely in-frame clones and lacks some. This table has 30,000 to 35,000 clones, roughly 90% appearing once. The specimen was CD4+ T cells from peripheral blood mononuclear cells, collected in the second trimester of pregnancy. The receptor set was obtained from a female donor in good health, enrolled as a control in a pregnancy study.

The CDR3, as DNA: TGTGCCAGCAGCTCTCTAAGGGGGACAGGGAATCAGCCCCAGCATTTT. This sequence encodes CASSSLRGTGNQPQHF. The chain couples TRBV5-6 to TRBJ1-5; 9 bases line up with TRBD1. The CDR3 runs to 16 residues. Germline assignment: CDR1 SGHDT and CDR2 YYEEEE. J lost 4 bases, V lost 3 bases, and 8 bases had no gene match. Together with reference TRBV5-6 and TRBJ1-5, the CDR3 gives the full variable domain: DAGVTQSPTHLIKTRGQQVTLRCSPKSGHDTVSWYQQALGQGPQFIFQYYEEEERQRGNFPDRFSGHQFPNYSSELNVNALLLGDSALYLCASSSLRGTGNQPQHFGDGTRLSIL.

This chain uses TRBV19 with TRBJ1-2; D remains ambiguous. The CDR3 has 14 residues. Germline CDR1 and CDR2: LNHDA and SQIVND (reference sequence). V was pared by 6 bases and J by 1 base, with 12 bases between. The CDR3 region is CASSIYRDNYGYTF. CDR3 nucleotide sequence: TGTGCCAGTAGCATCTACCGGGATAACTATGGCTACACCTTC.

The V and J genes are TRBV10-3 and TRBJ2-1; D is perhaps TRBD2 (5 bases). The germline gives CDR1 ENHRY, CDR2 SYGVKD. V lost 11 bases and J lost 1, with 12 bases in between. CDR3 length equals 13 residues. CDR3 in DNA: TGTGCCGGGCGTAGCGCGTCCTACAATGAGCAGTTCTTC. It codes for CAGRSASYNEQFF.

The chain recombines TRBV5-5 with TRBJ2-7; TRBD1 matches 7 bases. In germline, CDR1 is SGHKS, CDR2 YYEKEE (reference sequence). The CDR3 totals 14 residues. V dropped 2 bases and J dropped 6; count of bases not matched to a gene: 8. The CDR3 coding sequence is TGTGCCAGCAGCTTCACAGGGGCAGGACTCGAGCAGTACTTC. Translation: CASSFTGAGLEQYF.

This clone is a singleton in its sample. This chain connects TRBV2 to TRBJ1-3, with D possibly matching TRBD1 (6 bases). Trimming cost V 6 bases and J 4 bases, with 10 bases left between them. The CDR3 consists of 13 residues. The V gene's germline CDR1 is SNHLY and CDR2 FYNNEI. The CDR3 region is CASRDRTGNTIYF. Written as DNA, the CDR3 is TGTGCCAGCAGGGACAGAACGGGAAACACCATATATTTT. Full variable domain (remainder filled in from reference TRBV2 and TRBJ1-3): EPEVTQTPSHQVTQMGQEVILRCVPISNHLYFYWYRQILGQKVEFLVSFYNNEISEKSEIFDDQFSVERPDGSNFTLKIRSTKLEDSAMYFCASRDRTGNTIYFGEGSWLTVV.

CDR3 amino acids: CASSTGQAIIGYTF. The CDR3 DNA sequence: TGTGCCAGCAGCACCGGACAGGCCATCATCGGCTACACCTTC. V and J are TRBV28 and TRBJ1-2; TRBD1 aligns across 7 bases. This CDR3 is 14 amino acids long. Trimming removed 6 bases from V and 8 bases from J; junction bases left unmatched: 12. Per the germline V gene, CDR1 is MDHEN and CDR2 is SYDVKM.

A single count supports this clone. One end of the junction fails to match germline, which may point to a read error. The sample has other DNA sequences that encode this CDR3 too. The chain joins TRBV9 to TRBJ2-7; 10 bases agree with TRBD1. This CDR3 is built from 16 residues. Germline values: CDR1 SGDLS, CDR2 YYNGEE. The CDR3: CASSKGQGPNSYEQYF. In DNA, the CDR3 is TGTGCTAGCAGCAAGGGACAGGGGCCCAACTCCTACGAGCAGTACTTC.

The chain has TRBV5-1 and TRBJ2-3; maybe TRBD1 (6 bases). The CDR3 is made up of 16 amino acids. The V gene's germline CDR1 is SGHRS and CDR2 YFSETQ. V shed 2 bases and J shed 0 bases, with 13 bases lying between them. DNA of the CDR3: TGCGCCAGCAGCTTAGAAAGGACAGCTAGCACAGATACGCAGTATTTT. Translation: CASSLERTASTDTQYF.

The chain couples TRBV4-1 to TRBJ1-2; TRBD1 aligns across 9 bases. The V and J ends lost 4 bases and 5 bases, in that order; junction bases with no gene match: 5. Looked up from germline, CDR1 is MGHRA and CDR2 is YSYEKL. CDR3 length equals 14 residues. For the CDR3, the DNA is TGCGCCAGCAGCCCCCCGACAGGGGGTTATGGCTACACCTTC. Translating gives CASSPPTGGYGYTF.

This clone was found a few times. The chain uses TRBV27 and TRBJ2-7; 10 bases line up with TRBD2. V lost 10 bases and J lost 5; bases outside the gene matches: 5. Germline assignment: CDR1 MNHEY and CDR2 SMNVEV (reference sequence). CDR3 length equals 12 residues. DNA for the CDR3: TGTGCCACCCGGACTAGCGGCCACGAGCAGTACTTC. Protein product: CATRTSGHEQYF.

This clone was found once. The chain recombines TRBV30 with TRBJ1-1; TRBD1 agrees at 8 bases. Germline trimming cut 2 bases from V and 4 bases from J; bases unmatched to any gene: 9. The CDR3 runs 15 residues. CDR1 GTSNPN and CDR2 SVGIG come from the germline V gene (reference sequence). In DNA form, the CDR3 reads TGTGCCTGGAGTTGGGGACGCGGGACAGGCACTGAAGCTTTCTTT. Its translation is CAWSWGRGTGTEAFF. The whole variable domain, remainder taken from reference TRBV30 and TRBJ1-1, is SQTIHQWPATLVQPVGSPLSLECTVEGTSNPNLYWYRQAAGRGLQLLFYSVGIGQISSEVPQNLSASRPQDRQFILSSKKLLLSDSGFYLCAWSWGRGTGTEAFFGQGTRLTVV.

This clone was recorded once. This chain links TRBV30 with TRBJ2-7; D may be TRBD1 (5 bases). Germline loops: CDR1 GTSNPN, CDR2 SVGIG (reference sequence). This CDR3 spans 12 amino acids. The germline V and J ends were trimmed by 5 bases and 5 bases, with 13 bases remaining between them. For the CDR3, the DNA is TGTGCCTGGGGGCAGGGATATGACGAGCAGTACTTC. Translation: CAWGQGYDEQYF.

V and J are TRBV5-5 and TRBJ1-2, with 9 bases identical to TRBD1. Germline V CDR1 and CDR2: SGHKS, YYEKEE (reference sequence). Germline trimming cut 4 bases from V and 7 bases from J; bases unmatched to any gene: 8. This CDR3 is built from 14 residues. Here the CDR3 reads CASSPGTGSFGYTF. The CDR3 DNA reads TGTGCCAGCAGCCCCGGGACAGGGTCGTTTGGCTACACCTTC.

CDR3 coding DNA: TGTGCTAGTGGGAAGGGACAGGGAGGCTATGGCTACACCTTC. Its protein is CASGKGQGGYGYTF. The chain carries TRBV12-5 and TRBJ1-2; the match to TRBD1 covers 9 bases. The CDR3 covers 14 residues. J gave up 4 bases and V 6 bases, and 6 bases lay outside the gene matches. Looked up from germline, CDR1 is LGHNT and CDR2 is FRNRAP.

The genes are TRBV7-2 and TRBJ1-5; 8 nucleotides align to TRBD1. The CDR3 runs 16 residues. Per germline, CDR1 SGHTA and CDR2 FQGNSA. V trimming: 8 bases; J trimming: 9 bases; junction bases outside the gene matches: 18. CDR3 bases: TGTGCCAGCGTCGCCGGCGGACAGGGAGGCTTGGGGCCCCAGCATTTT. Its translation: CASVAGGQGGLGPQHF.

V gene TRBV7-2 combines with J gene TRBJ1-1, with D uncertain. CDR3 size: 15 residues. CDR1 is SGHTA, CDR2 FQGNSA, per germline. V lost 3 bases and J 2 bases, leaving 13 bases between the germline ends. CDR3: CASSFNLRFNTEAFF. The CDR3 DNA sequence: TGTGCCAGCAGCTTCAATCTCAGGTTTAACACTGAAGCTTTCTTT.

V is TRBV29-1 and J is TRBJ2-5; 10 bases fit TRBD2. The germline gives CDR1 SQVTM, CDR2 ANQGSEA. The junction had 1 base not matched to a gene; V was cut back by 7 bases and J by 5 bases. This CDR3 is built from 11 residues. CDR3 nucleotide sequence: TGCAGCGCGGGACTAGCGGAGACCCAGTACTTC. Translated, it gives CSAGLAETQYF.

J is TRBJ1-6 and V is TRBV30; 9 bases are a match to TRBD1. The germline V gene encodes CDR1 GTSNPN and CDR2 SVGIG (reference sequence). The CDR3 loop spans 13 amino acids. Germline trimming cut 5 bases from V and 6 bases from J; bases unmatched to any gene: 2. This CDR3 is CAWGTGSNSPLHF. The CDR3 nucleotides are TGTGCCTGGGGGACAGGGAGTAATTCACCCCTCCACTTT.

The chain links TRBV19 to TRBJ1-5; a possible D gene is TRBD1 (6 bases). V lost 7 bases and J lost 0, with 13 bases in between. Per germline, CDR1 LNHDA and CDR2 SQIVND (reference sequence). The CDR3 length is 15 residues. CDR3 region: CASIPVGGSNQPQHF. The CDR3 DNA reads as TGTGCCAGTATCCCGGTAGGGGGTAGCAATCAGCCCCAGCATTTT. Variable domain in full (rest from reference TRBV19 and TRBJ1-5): DGGITQSPKYLFRKEGQNVTLSCEQNLNHDAMYWYRQDPGQGLRLIYYSQIVNDFQKGDIAEGYSVSREKKESFPLTVTSAQKNPTAFYLCASIPVGGSNQPQHFGDGTRLSIL.

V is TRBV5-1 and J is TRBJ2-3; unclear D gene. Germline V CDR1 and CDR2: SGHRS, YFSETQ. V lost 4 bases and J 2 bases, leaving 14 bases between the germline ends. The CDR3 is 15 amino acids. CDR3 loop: CASSEQQHFTDTQYF. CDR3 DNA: TGCGCCAGCAGCGAACAGCAGCATTTCACAGATACGCAGTATTTT.

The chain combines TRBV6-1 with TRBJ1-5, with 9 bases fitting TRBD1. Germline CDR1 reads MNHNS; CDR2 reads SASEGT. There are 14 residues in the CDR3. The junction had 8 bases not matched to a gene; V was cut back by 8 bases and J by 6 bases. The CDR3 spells CASHLGQGGQPQHF. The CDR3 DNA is TGTGCCAGCCATCTGGGACAGGGCGGTCAGCCCCAGCATTTT.

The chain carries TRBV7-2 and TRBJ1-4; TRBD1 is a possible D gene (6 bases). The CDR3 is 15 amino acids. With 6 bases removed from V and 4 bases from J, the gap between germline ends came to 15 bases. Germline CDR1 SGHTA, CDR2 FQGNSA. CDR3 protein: CASRRRTELNEKLFF. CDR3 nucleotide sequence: TGTGCCAGCAGACGGAGGACAGAACTTAATGAAAAACTGTTTTTT.

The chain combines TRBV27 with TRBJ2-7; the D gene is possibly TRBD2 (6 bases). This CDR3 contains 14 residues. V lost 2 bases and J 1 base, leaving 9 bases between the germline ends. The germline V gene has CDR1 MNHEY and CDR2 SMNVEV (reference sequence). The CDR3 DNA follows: TGTGCCAGCAGTTTAAGAGCGGGTTCCTACGAGCAGTACTTC. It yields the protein CASSLRAGSYEQYF.

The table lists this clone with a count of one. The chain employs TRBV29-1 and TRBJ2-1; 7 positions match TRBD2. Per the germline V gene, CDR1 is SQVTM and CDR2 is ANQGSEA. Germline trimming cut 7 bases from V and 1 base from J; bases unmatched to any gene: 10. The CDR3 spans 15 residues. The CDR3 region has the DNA TGCAGCGCCCTACTAGCGAGTGGTTCCTACAATGAGCAGTTCTTC. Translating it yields CSALLASGSYNEQFF.

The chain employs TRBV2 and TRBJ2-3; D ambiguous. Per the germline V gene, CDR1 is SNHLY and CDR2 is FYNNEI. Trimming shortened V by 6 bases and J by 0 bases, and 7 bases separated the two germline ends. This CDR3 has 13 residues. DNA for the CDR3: TGTGCCAGCAGACTAAGGAGCACAGATACGCAGTATTTT. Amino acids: CASRLRSTDTQYF.

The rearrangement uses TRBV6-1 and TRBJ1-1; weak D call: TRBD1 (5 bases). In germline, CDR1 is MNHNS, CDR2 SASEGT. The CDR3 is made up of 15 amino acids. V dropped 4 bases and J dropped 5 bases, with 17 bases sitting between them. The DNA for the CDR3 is TGTGCCAGCAGTGCCCGGAGGGGCGGCGGGACTGAAGCTTTCTTT. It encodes CASSARRGGGTEAFF.